The clone carrying this TCR beta chain was counted between two and nine times. Antigen: not known. This record comes from a study of glioma-infiltrating T cells. Study as a whole: WHO grade II oligodendrogliomas or astrocytomas, plus non-recurrent WHO grade IV glioblastomas, were sampled. Before surgery, glioma patients received dexamethasone for at most six days. Whole-study results and caveats: Only very few CDR3 sequences appeared in both tissue and blood.

Using RNA template, CDR3s of TCR alpha and beta were amplified with iRepertoire arm-PCR. In TCRdb, the multiplex PCR reads were re-called with MiXCR into one record per CDR3 protein. The sample shows a few hundred thousand distinct CDR3 sequences, approximately 42% of them seen only once. CDR1 is LGHNA, CDR2 YSLEER, per germline. The CDR3 loop spans 16 amino acids. The ends lost 2 bases at V and 3 bases at J; junction bases unmatched: 4. This chain connects TRBV4-3 to TRBJ1-6; 7 bases align to TRBD1. This clonotype originated in a human donor with low-grade glioma or glioblastoma, undergoing nonglioma brain surgery, or in good health (not recorded which). Sample: glioma tissue, nonneoplastic brain tissue, or PBMCs (not recorded which). CDR3 DNA sequence: TGCGCCAGCAGCCAAAGACAGGGAGGCTATAATTCACCCCTCCACTTT. Protein product: CASSQRQGGYNSPLHF.